These T cell receptor beta chains were read from a single sample in a study of blood T cell repertoires in COVID-19. The protocol was immunoSEQ multiplex PCR, while the TCRdb copy is restricted to in-frame clones and leaves out a portion. In the table there are around 500,000 clones, 70% to 90% of which are singletons. Sequenced: peripheral blood. Every receptor here comes from a human donor in a cohort sampled during active COVID-19. Each CDR3 is given with its conserved first and last residue. Fields, in order: J gene, D gene, V gene, CDR3 protein. A D gene is named only where the DNA matches it firmly.

TRBJ2-7 NA TRBV19 CASSIAGDRSYEQYF
TRBJ1-2 NA TRBV23-1 CASSLGLGGGYTF
TRBJ2-1 TRBD2 TRBV6-2/TRBV6-3 CASSYSSTSGNNEQFF
TRBJ1-1 NA TRBV4-3 CASSQGQRRTEAFF
TRBJ2-5 NA TRBV5-1 CASSAEAKETQYF
TRBJ1-5 NA TRBV20-1 CSASNQGNQPQHF
TRBJ2-7 TRBD2 TRBV19 CASSPGLAGEAEQYF
TRBJ1-4 NA TRBV7-2 CASSPSRNNEKLFF
TRBJ2-2 TRBD2 TRBV7-3 CASSSASGSTGELFF
TRBJ1-1 NA TRBV9 CASSIQGSTEAFF
TRBJ2-7 NA TRBV28 CATGLKTYEQYF
TRBJ2-2 TRBD2 TRBV15 CATSRRRLTSGQSGELFF
TRBJ2-5 NA TRBV6-5 CASSLRVQETQYF
TRBJ1-1 TRBD1 TRBV6-2/TRBV6-3 CASSDRDSYEAFF
TRBJ2-7 NA TRBV6-6 CASSYLHRDEQYF
TRBJ1-1 NA TRBV19 CASSPSPAENTEAFF
TRBJ1-2 NA TRBV19 CASSTGYEGYTF
TRBJ1-1 NA TRBV6-2/TRBV6-3 CASSYSRAQRGGTEAFF
TRBJ2-7 NA TRBV10-3 CAISDYDRNPYEQYF
TRBJ1-5 NA TRBV6-2/TRBV6-3 CASSEPGGPFQPQHF
TRBJ1-4 TRBD1 TRBV6-1 CASSEALGQASEKLFF
TRBJ2-7 TRBD2 TRBV30 CAWSDNPGLAGREYEQYF
TRBJ2-1 TRBD2 TRBV9 CASSVALGLAGTYNEQFF
TRBJ2-1 TRBD1 TRBV19 CASRLTGTGPYNEQFF
TRBJ1-1 NA TRBV16 CASSQSPFEGTEAFF
TRBJ1-4 TRBD1 TRBV19 CASSVTGTNEKLFF
TRBJ2-7 TRBD2 TRBV7-2 CASSLAGGLEQYF
TRBJ2-7 NA TRBV6-5 CASSRTGRAEQYF
TRBJ1-5 NA TRBV7-2 CASSSTRQLNQPQHF
TRBJ1-6 TRBD1 TRBV5-6 CASSFWDRVGSPLHF
TRBJ2-1 TRBD2 TRBV5-1 CASSLTSGSGEQFF
TRBJ1-5 TRBD1 TRBV24-1 CATSDRTGGWGNQPQHF
TRBJ1-3 NA TRBV5-1 CASSLESSSGNTIYF
TRBJ1-5 TRBD1 TRBV4-3 CASSQLHRGDQPQHF
TRBJ2-1 TRBD1 TRBV5-8 CASSLSGQPFNEQFF
TRBJ2-7 NA TRBV6-4 CARPTASDYEQYF
TRBJ1-5 TRBD1 TRBV7-2 CASSLTGYGLEPQHF
TRBJ2-5 NA TRBV11-2 CASSLELGQIFFPRTQYF
TRBJ2-2 TRBD1 TRBV13 CASSSRGRGNTGELFF
TRBJ2-7 NA TRBV7-9 CASSFAGTYEQYF
TRBJ1-6 TRBD1 TRBV7-2 CASSSTGSNSPLHF
TRBJ1-5 TRBD1 TRBV7-2 CASSPGTGSQPQHF
TRBJ2-1 TRBD1 TRBV5-6 CASATGGAFYNEQFF
TRBJ1-2 TRBD1 TRBV25-1 CASSGTGRIDGYTF
TRBJ2-1 TRBD2 TRBV9 CASSVVPSGEGQFF
TRBJ2-3 TRBD1 TRBV5-5 CASTGTGSTDTQYF
TRBJ2-2 TRBD1 TRBV7-3 CASSKNTPGQGSGELFF
TRBJ1-1 NA TRBV4-3 CASSRMTVNTEAFF
TRBJ1-5 NA TRBV18 CASSPNGQNSNQPQHF
TRBJ1-1 NA TRBV12-3/TRBV12-4 CASRQGQYTEAFF
TRBJ2-6 NA TRBV5-1 CASSLGVSGANVLTF
TRBJ1-5 NA TRBV30 CAWSAVGAGQPQHF
TRBJ1-5 NA TRBV28 CASSLQGRDQPQHF
TRBJ1-2 TRBD1 TRBV27 CASSDRETLPYTF
TRBJ1-3 NA TRBV6-5 CASRTGRGNTIYF
TRBJ1-2 TRBD1 TRBV6-5 CASSYSGQFYGYTF
TRBJ1-5 NA TRBV2 CASRTDSNQPQHF
TRBJ2-2 NA TRBV7-8 CASSKDTTGELFF